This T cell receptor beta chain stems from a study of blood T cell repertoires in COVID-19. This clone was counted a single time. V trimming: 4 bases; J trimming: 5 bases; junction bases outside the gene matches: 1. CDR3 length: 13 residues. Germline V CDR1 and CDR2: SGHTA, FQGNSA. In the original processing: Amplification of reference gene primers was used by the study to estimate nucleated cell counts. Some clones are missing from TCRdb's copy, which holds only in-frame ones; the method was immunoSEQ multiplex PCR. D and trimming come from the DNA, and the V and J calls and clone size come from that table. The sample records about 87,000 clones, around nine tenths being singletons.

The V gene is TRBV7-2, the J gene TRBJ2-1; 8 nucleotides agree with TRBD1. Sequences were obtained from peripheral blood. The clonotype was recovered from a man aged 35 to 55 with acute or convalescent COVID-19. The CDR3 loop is CASSSTGDNEQFF. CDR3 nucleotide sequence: TGTGCCAGCAGCTCGACAGGGGACAATGAGCAGTTCTTC.